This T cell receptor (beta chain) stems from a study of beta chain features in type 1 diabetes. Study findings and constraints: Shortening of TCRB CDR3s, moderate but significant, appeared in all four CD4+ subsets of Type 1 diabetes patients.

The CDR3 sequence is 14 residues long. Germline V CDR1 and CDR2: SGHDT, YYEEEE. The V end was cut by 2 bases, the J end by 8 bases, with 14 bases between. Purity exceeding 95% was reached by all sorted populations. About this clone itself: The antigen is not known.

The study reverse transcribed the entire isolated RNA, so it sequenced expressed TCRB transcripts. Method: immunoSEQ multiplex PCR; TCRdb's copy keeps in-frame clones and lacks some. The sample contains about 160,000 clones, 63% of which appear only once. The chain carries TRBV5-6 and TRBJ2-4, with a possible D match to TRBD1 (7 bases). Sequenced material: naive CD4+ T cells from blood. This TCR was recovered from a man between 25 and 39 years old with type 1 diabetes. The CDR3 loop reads CASSFHRGGDIQYF. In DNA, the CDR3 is TGTGCCAGCAGCTTCCACAGGGGAGGAGACATTCAGTACTTC.